Presented here are 28 T cell receptor beta chains from one specimen sequenced in a study of blood T cell repertoires in COVID-19. Some clones are missing from TCRdb's copy, which holds only in-frame ones; the method was immunoSEQ multiplex PCR. The table lists about 490,000 clones, roughly 85% of them singletons, with 3% to 4% in the top ten. The sequenced material came from peripheral blood. These receptors were collected from a human donor in a cohort sampled during active COVID-19.

On this clone: Other DNA sequences in this specimen translate into the identical CDR3. The V and J genes are TRBV7-2 and TRBJ2-3; 15 bases agree with TRBD2. CDR1 is SGHTA, CDR2 FQGNSA, per germline. The CDR3 totals 16 residues. V shed 5 bases, J shed 4 bases, and the junction held 4 bases outside the gene matches. The CDR3: CASSLGLAGGADTQYF. For the CDR3, the DNA is TGTGCCAGCAGCCTAGGACTAGCGGGAGGGGCAGATACGCAGTATTTT.

The V gene is TRBV9, the J gene TRBJ2-2; D is undetermined. The CDR3 is made up of 15 amino acids. The V and J ends lost 2 bases and 0 bases respectively, with 8 bases between them. The germline gives CDR1 SGDLS, CDR2 YYNGEE. In nucleotides, the CDR3 is TGTGCCAGCAGCGTCGGTCTGACGAACACCGGGGAGCTGTTTTTT. It translates to CASSVGLTNTGELFF.

V usage is TRBV7-2 and J usage is TRBJ2-2; 9 bases map to TRBD1. From germline, CDR1 is SGHTA and CDR2 FQGNSA. CDR3 length: 16 amino acids. V shed 3 bases and J 4 bases; nucleotides not matched to a gene: 6. CDR3 in amino acids: CASSFGGQGGTGELFF. The CDR3 DNA is TGTGCCAGCAGCTTTGGGGGACAGGGCGGCACCGGGGAGCTGTTTTTT. The full variable domain, its missing parts supplied by reference TRBV7-2 and TRBJ2-2, is GAGVSQSPSNKVTEKGKDVELRCDPISGHTALYWYRQSLGQGLEFLIYFQGNSAPDKSGLPSDRFSAERTGGSVSTLTIQRTQQEDSAVYLCASSFGGQGGTGELFFGEGSRLTVL.

This clone was seen only a few times. J is TRBJ2-3 and V is TRBV5-1; D is perhaps TRBD1 (5 bases). Germline V gene lookup returns CDR1 SGHRS and CDR2 YFSETQ. The CDR3 consists of 14 residues. The ends were cut back, 0 bases at V and 0 bases at J, with 5 bases in the middle. Written as DNA, the CDR3 is TGCGCCAGCAGCTTGGAGGGGAGCACAGATACGCAGTATTTT. It codes for CASSLEGSTDTQYF.

The J gene is TRBJ2-7, the V gene TRBV30; D is perhaps TRBD2 (7 bases). The CDR3 has 15 amino acids. Germline loops: CDR1 GTSNPN, CDR2 SVGIG (reference sequence). Trimming removed 3 bases at V and 4 bases at J, with 19 bases between. Here the CDR3 reads CAWRPKRGAGYEQYF. The CDR3 DNA reads TGTGCCTGGAGACCTAAACGGGGGGCCGGGTACGAGCAGTACTTC.

CDR3 sequence reads: CASSTSQGVAEAFF. For the CDR3, the DNA is TGTGCCAGTAGTACTTCACAGGGTGTAGCTGAAGCTTTCTTT. The chain combines TRBV19 with TRBJ1-1; possibly TRBD1 for D (6 bases). CDR3 length equals 14 residues. V was pared by 4 bases and J by 6 bases, with 15 bases between. CDR1 LNHDA and CDR2 SQIVND come from the germline V gene (reference sequence).

J is TRBJ2-3 and V is TRBV6-2 or TRBV6-3, with 11 positions matching TRBD2. Per the germline V gene, CDR1 is MNHEY and CDR2 is SVGEGT. V gave up 5 bases and J gave up 6 bases; unmatched junction bases: 10. The CDR3 totals 16 residues. This CDR3 reads CASSSRETSGMDTQYF. The CDR3, as DNA: TGTGCCAGCAGTAGCCGGGAGACTAGCGGGATGGATACGCAGTATTTT.

The V call is TRBV9, the J call TRBJ2-5, with TRBD1 matching over 9 bases. The trim removed 0 bases at V and 5 bases at J, leaving 8 bases unmatched. CDR1 is SGDLS and CDR2 is YYNGEE in the germline V gene. The CDR3 is 16 residues long. The DNA of the CDR3 is TGTGCCAGCAGCGTAGTGGGGACAGGGTCCGCGGAGACCCAGTACTTC. Translated: CASSVVGTGSAETQYF.

V gene TRBV15 combines with J gene TRBJ1-1; D gene unclear. Trimming left V 1 base short and J 10 bases short, with 16 bases between. Germline V gives CDR1 LNHNV, CDR2 YYDKDF (reference sequence). The CDR3 has 14 residues. The CDR3 nucleotides are TGTGCCACCAGCAGAGGGACCTCACTCGGAGGAGCTTTCTTT. Translating it yields CATSRGTSLGGAFF.

This clone was detected a few times. V gene TRBV18 combines with J gene TRBJ2-7; 8 bases are a match to TRBD1. The junction had 13 bases not matched to a gene; V was cut back by 5 bases and J by 4 bases. Germline V gene lookup returns CDR1 KGHSH and CDR2 LQKENI. The CDR3 runs to 16 residues. The CDR3 loop reads CASSTIPGQARYEQYF. The CDR3 DNA is TGTGCCAGCTCAACAATCCCGGGACAGGCTAGATACGAGCAGTACTTC.

The V gene is TRBV3-1 (or the pseudogene TRBV3-2), the J gene TRBJ2-7; 9 bases agree with TRBD2. Looked up from germline, CDR1 is LGHDT and CDR2 is YNNKEL (reference sequence). J was trimmed by 3 bases and V by 0 bases; bases with no gene match: 9. CDR3 length: 17 residues. The CDR3 protein is CASSQEGGREGHYEQYF. In DNA form, the CDR3 reads TGTGCCAGCAGCCAAGAAGGTGGGCGGGAGGGCCACTACGAGCAGTACTTC.

The V and J genes are TRBV5-4 and TRBJ2-7; 13 bases align to TRBD2. Germline CDR1 and CDR2: SGHNT and YYREEE (reference sequence). The CDR3 loop spans 17 amino acids. V dropped 4 bases and J dropped 2; count of bases not matched to a gene: 9. CDR3 DNA: TGTGCCAGCAGCCACGGGACTAGCGGGAAAGGAGCCTACGAGCAGTACTTC. Protein: CASSHGTSGKGAYEQYF.

V usage is TRBV19 and J usage is TRBJ2-2, with unresolved D. Per germline, CDR1 LNHDA and CDR2 SQIVND (reference sequence). Trimming cost V 5 bases and J 4 bases, with 20 bases left between them. The CDR3 spans 17 residues. CDR3 sequence (DNA): TGTGCCAGTAGTCAAGAGCGCACGAGTCAAGGCACCGGGGAGCTGTTTTTT. It specifies CASSQERTSQGTGELFF.

About this clone: One end of the junction is discordant with germline, which a read error may explain. The chain recombines TRBV7-7 with TRBJ2-1; 7 bases align to TRBD2. The CDR3 contains 14 residues. CDR1 is SSHAT, CDR2 FNYEAQ, per germline (reference sequence). CDR3 DNA: TGTGCTAGCAGCTTAAGCGGGAAGTACAATGAGCAGTTCTTC. Translation gives CASSLSGKYNEQFF.

The V and J genes are TRBV7-9 and TRBJ1-1; D gene unclear. This CDR3 comprises 14 residues. CDR1 and CDR2 (germline): SEHNR, FQNEAQ (reference sequence). V dropped 5 bases and J dropped 4 bases, with 14 bases sitting between them. This chain's CDR3 is CASSPGGLGTEAFF. CDR3 sequence (DNA): TGTGCCAGCAGCCCCGGCGGGCTGGGCACTGAAGCTTTCTTT.

This chain links TRBV3-1 (or the pseudogene TRBV3-2) with TRBJ2-7, with 9 bases matching TRBD2. CDR1 is LGHDT and CDR2 is YNNKEL in the germline V gene (reference sequence). The CDR3 has 15 residues. Trimming removed 0 bases from V and 3 bases from J; junction bases left unmatched: 3. Written as DNA, the CDR3 is TGTGCCAGCAGCCAAGAGGTTAGCGGGGGCTACGAGCAGTACTTC. It yields the protein CASSQEVSGGYEQYF.

The chain is built from TRBV10-3 and TRBJ2-7; TRBD1 agrees at 8 bases. The trim removed 5 bases at V and 4 bases at J, leaving 10 bases unmatched. Germline CDR1 ENHRY, CDR2 SYGVKD. The CDR3 sequence is 15 residues long. CDR3 nucleotide sequence: TGTGCCATCAGTTCAGGACAGGGTTCCTTTTACGAGCAGTACTTC. It specifies CAISSGQGSFYEQYF.

The chain has TRBV7-3 and TRBJ2-7; D might be TRBD1 (5 bases). Germline V CDR1 and CDR2: SGHTA, FQGTGA. Trimming took 4 bases from V and 1 from J, leaving 8 bases between them. The CDR3 totals 13 residues. CDR3 in DNA: TGTGCCAGCAGCTCCAGACAGTCCTACGAGCAGTACTTC. Encoded protein: CASSSRQSYEQYF.

This clone was detected a few times. The chain uses TRBV7-9 and TRBJ1-1; D gene ambiguous. The V end was cut by 5 bases, the J end by 0 bases, with 13 bases between. Germline V gives CDR1 SEHNR, CDR2 FQNEAQ (reference sequence). The CDR3 extends over 15 amino acids. The CDR3 DNA reads TGTGCCAGCAGCCGGGCGGGCGGCATGAACACTGAAGCTTTCTTT. This translates into CASSRAGGMNTEAFF.

V is TRBV30 and J is TRBJ2-7, with TRBD1 identical over 7 bases. Unmatched junction bases numbered 10, after V lost 6 bases and J lost 2 bases. Germline CDR1 GTSNPN, CDR2 SVGIG (reference sequence). The CDR3 length is 14 residues. CDR3 in amino acids: CACPTPGTAYEQYF. Here the CDR3 DNA reads TGTGCCTGCCCTACCCCCGGGACAGCCTACGAGCAGTACTTC.

The chain combines TRBV9 with TRBJ1-2, with TRBD1 matching 10 bases. Germline lookup yields CDR1 SGDLS and CDR2 YYNGEE. The CDR3 sequence is 14 residues long. The junction had 6 bases not matched to a gene; V was cut back by 4 bases and J by 6 bases. CDR3 protein: CASSIGTGADGYTF. CDR3 nucleotide sequence: TGTGCCAGCAGCATTGGGACAGGGGCCGATGGCTACACCTTC.

The chain has TRBV4-3 and TRBJ2-3, with 16 bases identical to TRBD2. The CDR3 has 18 amino acids. V lost 1 base to trimming and J lost 12 bases; unmatched junction nucleotides: 13. The germline V gene has CDR1 LGHNA and CDR2 YSLEER. In nucleotides, the CDR3 is TGCGCCAGCAGCCAAGGTGGGGGAACCGGGACTAGCGGGAGGGCCCAGTATTTT. It translates to CASSQGGGTGTSGRAQYF.

The CDR3 DNA follows: TGTGCCAGCAGTTTATTAGGGGCAGGGGGTATGAACACTGAAGCTTTCTTT. Amino acid sequence: CASSLLGAGGMNTEAFF. The rearrangement joins TRBV28 to TRBJ1-1; TRBD1 agrees at 7 bases. Looked up from germline, CDR1 is MDHEN and CDR2 is SYDVKM. V lost 1 base to trimming and J lost 0 bases; unmatched junction nucleotides: 8. The CDR3 runs to 17 residues.

This sequence joins TRBV5-6 and TRBJ2-5; 11 positions match TRBD1. V was pared by 4 bases and J by 1 base, with 6 bases of the junction left unmatched. This CDR3 has 16 amino acids. Germline V gene data show CDR1 as SGHDT and CDR2 as YYEEEE. CDR3 nucleotides: TGTGCCAGCAGCCTCCGGGACAGGGGGACCCAAGAGACCCAGTACTTC. This translates into CASSLRDRGTQETQYF.

J is TRBJ2-2 and V is TRBV5-1; 14 bases agree with TRBD2. V lost 4 bases to trimming and J lost 6 bases; unmatched junction nucleotides: 8. This CDR3 is 17 amino acids long. The germline gives CDR1 SGHRS, CDR2 YFSETQ. CDR3 region: CASSNSATSGRAGELFF. The CDR3 nucleotides read TGCGCCAGCAGCAACAGCGCGACTAGCGGGAGGGCCGGGGAGCTGTTTTTT. Looking up the rest from reference TRBV5-1 and TRBJ2-2 gives the full variable domain: KAGVTQTPRYLIKTRGQQVTLSCSPISGHRSVSWYQQTPGQGLQFLFEYFSETQRNKGNFPGRFSGRQFSNSRSEMNVSTLELGDSALYLCASSNSATSGRAGELFFGEGSRLTVL.

This sequence joins TRBV6-2 or TRBV6-3 and TRBJ1-1; 10 bases are a match to TRBD1. Looked up from germline, CDR1 is MNHEY and CDR2 is SVGEGT. Trimming at V came to 5 bases and at J to 5 bases, leaving 5 bases not matched to a gene. The CDR3 is 14 residues long. In DNA form, the CDR3 reads TGTGCCAGCAGTGACAGGGGGCCTGAAACTGAAGCTTTCTTT. It yields the protein CASSDRGPETEAFF.

This sequence joins TRBV6-5 and TRBJ1-1; TRBD1 agrees at 8 bases. The CDR3 sequence is 14 residues long. V lost 8 bases to trimming and J lost 0 bases; unmatched junction nucleotides: 5. Germline loops: CDR1 MNHEY, CDR2 SVGAGI. The DNA of the CDR3 is TGTGCCAGCCTCCGACAGGGGATGAACACTGAAGCTTTCTTT. As protein: CASLRQGMNTEAFF.

The chain is built from TRBV19 and TRBJ2-1; 10 positions agree with TRBD2. CDR3 length: 17 amino acids. The germline V gene has CDR1 LNHDA and CDR2 SQIVND (reference sequence). The V and J ends lost 5 bases and 5 bases, in that order; junction bases with no gene match: 12. The CDR3 loop reads CASSPLAGVELDNEQFF. CDR3 bases: TGTGCCAGTAGTCCCCTAGCGGGAGTGGAATTGGACAATGAGCAGTTCTTC.